Listed below are T cell receptor beta chains from one sample, sequenced in a study of cytomegalovirus exposure and HLA in healthy donors. Assay: immunoSEQ multiplex PCR; the TCRdb copy retains only in-frame clones and omits some. Across roughly 90,000 clones, the top ten clones capture less than 20% of the sample. Sequenced input: PBMCs. The source of these receptors is a man aged 45-65 years in good health and CMV-seropositive. The CDR3 runs from the conserved cysteine through the conserved F or W. Each record gives: D gene, V gene, J gene, CDR3 length, CDR3 protein, CDR3 DNA. D genes are given only for firm matches.

D gene: .
V gene: TRBV30
J gene: TRBJ2-1
CDR3 length: 13
CDR3 protein: CAWSALRYNEQFF
CDR3 DNA: TGTGCCTGGAGTGCTCTTCGCTACAATGAGCAGTTCTTC

D gene: TRBD1
V gene: TRBV5-1
J gene: TRBJ2-5
CDR3 length: 13
CDR3 protein: CASSRQGEETQYF
CDR3 DNA: TGCGCCAGCAGTCGACAGGGAGAGGAGACCCAGTACTTC

D gene: .
V gene: TRBV7-2
J gene: TRBJ2-2
CDR3 length: 14
CDR3 protein: CASSLNREAGELFF
CDR3 DNA: TGTGCCAGCAGCTTAAACAGGGAAGCCGGGGAGCTGTTTTTT

D gene: .
V gene: TRBV5-4
J gene: TRBJ1-1
CDR3 length: 14
CDR3 protein: CASSSKTGNTEAFF
CDR3 DNA: TGTGCCAGCAGCTCTAAGACAGGGAACACTGAAGCTTTCTTT

D gene: .
V gene: TRBV30
J gene: TRBJ2-3
CDR3 length: 16
CDR3 protein: CALWPRTAQGTDTQYF
CDR3 DNA: TGTGCCCTTTGGCCGCGGACAGCTCAGGGGACAGATACGCAGTATTTT

D gene: .
V gene: TRBV30
J gene: TRBJ1-2
CDR3 length: 13
CDR3 protein: CAWSGSGGYGYTF
CDR3 DNA: TGTGCCTGGAGTGGGTCAGGAGGGTATGGCTACACCTTC

D gene: TRBD1
V gene: TRBV6-1
J gene: TRBJ1-3
CDR3 length: 15
CDR3 protein: CAGGTGELGGNTIYF
CDR3 DNA: TGTGCCGGCGGGACAGGGGAGCTTGGTGGAAACACCATATATTTT

D gene: TRBD1
V gene: TRBV5-1
J gene: TRBJ1-1
CDR3 length: 15
CDR3 protein: CASSFGTVFSTEAFF
CDR3 DNA: TGCGCCAGCAGCTTTGGGACAGTCTTTTCGACTGAAGCTTTCTTT

D gene: TRBD2
V gene: TRBV30
J gene: TRBJ2-1
CDR3 length: 13
CDR3 protein: CAYGLAGINEQFF
CDR3 DNA: TGTGCTTACGGACTAGCGGGTATCAATGAGCAGTTCTTC

D gene: .
V gene: TRBV5-6
J gene: TRBJ2-3
CDR3 length: 14
CDR3 protein: CASSRGTSTDTQYF
CDR3 DNA: TGTGCCAGCAGTCGCGGCACTAGCACAGATACGCAGTATTTT

D gene: .
V gene: TRBV4-3
J gene: TRBJ1-1
CDR3 length: 17
CDR3 protein: CASSQVRGGGLNTEAFF
CDR3 DNA: TGCGCCAGCAGCCAAGTCCGGGGAGGGGGACTGAACACTGAAGCTTTCTTT

D gene: .
V gene: TRBV5-1
J gene: TRBJ2-1
CDR3 length: 16
CDR3 protein: CASSLTSGGTYNEQFF
CDR3 DNA: TGCGCCAGCAGCTTGACGAGTGGCGGGACGTACAATGAGCAGTTCTTC

D gene: .
V gene: TRBV4-3
J gene: TRBJ2-7
CDR3 length: 14
CDR3 protein: CASSQTTGVGGQYF
CDR3 DNA: TGCGCCAGCAGCCAAACAACAGGGGTGGGGGGGCAGTACTTC

D gene: .
V gene: TRBV19
J gene: TRBJ2-6
CDR3 length: 15
CDR3 protein: CASSTAGSGANVLTF
CDR3 DNA: TGTGCCAGTAGTACTGCAGGGTCTGGGGCCAACGTCCTGACTTTC

D gene: .
V gene: TRBV5-1
J gene: TRBJ1-1
CDR3 length: 13
CDR3 protein: CASSRWSYTEAFF
CDR3 DNA: TGCGCCAGCAGCCGTTGGAGTTACACTGAAGCTTTCTTT

D gene: TRBD2
V gene: TRBV28
J gene: TRBJ2-5
CDR3 length: 14
CDR3 protein: CASSSGTSGETQYF
CDR3 DNA: TGTGCCAGCAGTTCCGGGACTAGTGGAGAGACCCAGTACTTC

D gene: .
V gene: TRBV5-6
J gene: TRBJ2-3
CDR3 length: 14
CDR3 protein: CASTLAGSADTQYF
CDR3 DNA: TGTGCCAGCACCCTCGCGGGAAGTGCAGATACGCAGTATTTT

D gene: .
V gene: TRBV10-3
J gene: TRBJ2-3
CDR3 length: 16
CDR3 protein: CAISDATQGRTDTQYF
CDR3 DNA: TGTGCCATCAGTGACGCGACGCAGGGTAGAACAGATACGCAGTATTTT

D gene: TRBD1
V gene: TRBV18
J gene: TRBJ1-5
CDR3 length: 15
CDR3 protein: CASSPPGTGHQPQHF
CDR3 DNA: TGTGCCAGCTCACCACCGGGGACAGGGCACCAGCCCCAGCATTTT

D gene: .
V gene: TRBV13
J gene: TRBJ1-3
CDR3 length: 15
CDR3 protein: CASTLRQVSGNTIYF
CDR3 DNA: TGTGCCAGCACCCTGCGACAGGTCTCTGGAAACACCATATATTTT

D gene: .
V gene: TRBV7-9
J gene: TRBJ2-5
CDR3 length: 12
CDR3 protein: CASSSGRETQYF
CDR3 DNA: TGTGCCAGCAGCTCAGGGAGGGAGACCCAGTACTTC

D gene: .
V gene: TRBV4-3
J gene: TRBJ2-6
CDR3 length: 15
CDR3 protein: CASSRTASGANVLTF
CDR3 DNA: TGCGCCAGCAGCCGGACAGCCTCTGGGGCCAACGTCCTGACTTTC

D gene: TRBD1
V gene: TRBV15
J gene: TRBJ1-1
CDR3 length: 16
CDR3 protein: CATSVPGQLMNTEAFF
CDR3 DNA: TGTGCCACCAGCGTTCCGGGACAGCTTATGAACACTGAAGCTTTCTTT

D gene: TRBD1
V gene: TRBV19
J gene: TRBJ2-1
CDR3 length: 14
CDR3 protein: CASRPGQGINEQFF
CDR3 DNA: TGTGCCAGCCGGCCGGGACAGGGGATCAATGAGCAGTTCTTC

D gene: TRBD2
V gene: TRBV5-6
J gene: TRBJ2-1
CDR3 length: 15
CDR3 protein: CASSSGLAFYNEQFF
CDR3 DNA: TGTGCCAGCAGCTCGGGACTAGCGTTTTACAATGAGCAGTTCTTC

D gene: TRBD1
V gene: TRBV30
J gene: TRBJ2-3
CDR3 length: 16
CDR3 protein: CAWSGRDRGFTDTQYF
CDR3 DNA: TGTGCCTGGAGTGGTAGAGACAGGGGATTCACAGATACGCAGTATTTT